The clone carrying this TCR beta chain was counted a few times. Its antigen is still unknown. Expressed TCRB transcripts were sequenced, since all the RNA that had been isolated was reverse transcribed. The table came from immunoSEQ multiplex PCR; TCRdb's copy has only in-frame clones and leaves some out. The sample contains more than 250,000 clones, over 20% of which appear only once. It was one heparinised blood draw, averaging approximately 100 mL, that each donor gave. The data belong to a study of beta chain features in type 1 diabetes. Study details: No patient-donor differences in age, gender, total cells or subset yield. Study results and limitations: Across all four CD4+ subsets, people with type 1 diabetes showed modestly shorter TCRB CDR3s.

The origin of this receptor is a middle-aged woman with type 1 diabetes. The sample taken for sequencing was naive CD4+ T cells from blood.

The chain's CDR3 is CASSLGGAGELFF. CDR3 coding DNA: TGTGCCAGCAGCTTGGGCGGGGCCGGGGAGCTGTTTTTT. The V and J genes are TRBV5-4 and TRBJ2-2; weak D call: TRBD2 (6 bases). Germline CDR1 SGHNT, CDR2 YYREEE (reference sequence). CDR3 length: 13 residues. Trimming took off 0 bases at V and 6 bases at J, with 6 bases between the two ends.